This T cell receptor (beta chain) comes out of a study of technical replicates of blood from several donors. Sequenced by immunoSEQ multiplex PCR; TCRdb stores in-frame clones only, minus some. The table lists roughly 70,000 clones, 90% to 95% of them singletons. This clonotype was obtained from a human donor in good health. Some clones in this sample may be carry-over from other donors' samples. The specimen was PBMCs.

CDR3 loop: CASSYAGQGRNTEAFF. CDR3 nucleotide sequence: TGTGCCAGCAGTTATGCGGGACAGGGAAGGAACACTGAAGCTTTCTTT. This chain links TRBV6-5 with TRBJ1-1; TRBD1 matches 9 bases. Germline V gives CDR1 MNHEY, CDR2 SVGAGI. Germline trimming cut 3 bases from V and 1 base from J; bases unmatched to any gene: 6. The CDR3 has 16 amino acids.